These 27 T cell receptor beta chains came from one sample sequenced in a study of blood T cell repertoires in COVID-19. Repertoires were generated with immunoSEQ multiplex PCR, while TCRdb's copy carries only in-frame clones and drops some. The repertoire has roughly 30,000 clones, 87% of them found once; the top ten carry approximately 9%. Sequencing was performed on peripheral blood. These receptors were collected from a human donor in a cohort sampled during active COVID-19.

J is TRBJ1-2 and V is TRBV6-5, with a weak D call TRBD1 (5 bases). This CDR3 region has 14 residues. V was clipped by 5 bases and J by 8 bases, with 18 bases between them. The germline CDR1 and CDR2 sequences are MNHEY and SVGAGI. DNA for the CDR3: TGTGCCAGCAGTCGGGAGGGGCGAGGCGAGGGCTACACCTTC. The encoded protein is CASSREGRGEGYTF.

This clone was observed a handful of times. This chain joins TRBV5-4 and TRBJ2-3, with 9 nucleotides matching TRBD2. The CDR3 has 15 amino acids. The V gene end was trimmed by 2 bases and the J gene end by 3 bases; junction bases not matched to a gene: 4. Germline lookup yields CDR1 SGHNT and CDR2 YYREEE (reference sequence). CDR3: CASSFGLAGTDTQYF. DNA for the CDR3: TGTGCCAGCAGCTTCGGGCTAGCGGGGACAGATACGCAGTATTTT. The variable domain in full, completed from reference TRBV5-4 and TRBJ2-3, reads ETGVTQSPTHLIKTRGQQVTLRCSSQSGHNTVSWYQQALGQGPQFIFQYYREEENGRGNFPPRFSGLQFPNYSSELNVNALELDDSALYLCASSFGLAGTDTQYFGPGTRLTVL.

With regard to this clone: The sample has other DNA sequences that encode this CDR3 too. The chain uses TRBV5-1 and TRBJ1-1; weak D call: TRBD1 (5 bases). Germline loops: CDR1 SGHRS, CDR2 YFSETQ. This CDR3 spans 13 amino acids. V lost 7 bases to trimming and J lost 1 base, with 11 bases between them. The CDR3 loop is CASRLQGNTEAFF. The CDR3 nucleotides read TGCGCCAGCCGACTCCAGGGGAACACTGAAGCTTTCTTT.

The V and J genes are TRBV10-2 and TRBJ2-3, with TRBD2 identical over 9 bases. This CDR3 is 16 amino acids long. Germline V lookup: CDR1 WSHSY, CDR2 SAAADI. V dropped 3 bases and J dropped 3; count of bases not matched to a gene: 7. CDR3 DNA sequence: TGCGCCAGCAGTGACCGTAGCGGGAGAAGGACAGATACGCAGTATTTT. Residues: CASSDRSGRRTDTQYF.

The rearrangement links TRBV19 to TRBJ1-5, with 7 bases identical to TRBD1. V was clipped by 5 bases and J by 7 bases; unmatched bases: 5. Germline V lookup: CDR1 LNHDA, CDR2 SQIVND (reference sequence). This CDR3 comprises 13 residues. This chain's CDR3 is CASSDRASQPQHF. CDR3 nucleotides: TGTGCCAGTAGTGACAGGGCCTCCCAGCCCCAGCATTTT.

The chain combines TRBV6-5 with TRBJ2-7; no reliable D call. Germline V gene sequence: CDR1 MNHEY, CDR2 SVGAGI. The CDR3 sequence is 13 residues long. V was shortened by 5 bases and J by 1 base, with 9 bases between the two germline ends. CDR3 region: CASSTTESYEQYF. The DNA for the CDR3 is TGTGCCAGCAGTACGACGGAGTCCTACGAGCAGTACTTC.

V and J are TRBV19 and TRBJ2-3; 9 bases line up with TRBD1. The CDR3 runs 15 residues. V trimming: 6 bases; J trimming: 5 bases; junction bases outside the gene matches: 9. CDR1 is LNHDA, CDR2 SQIVND, per germline (reference sequence). This chain's CDR3 is CASSTDRGREDTQYF. The CDR3 DNA sequence: TGTGCCAGTAGCACCGACAGGGGGAGAGAAGATACGCAGTATTTT.

This chain joins TRBV6-5 and TRBJ1-1; 7 bases are shared with TRBD1. The length of the CDR3 is 14 residues. Unmatched junction bases numbered 3, after V lost 4 bases and J lost 1 base. The germline CDR1 and CDR2 sequences are MNHEY and SVGAGI. The CDR3 sequence: CASSWTGRNTEAFF. CDR3 coding DNA: TGTGCCAGCAGTTGGACAGGTAGGAACACTGAAGCTTTCTTT.

The gene calls are TRBV25-1 and TRBJ1-1; a weak D match, TRBD1 (6 bases). Trimming stripped 4 bases from V and 11 bases from J, with 20 bases between. The CDR3 is 14 amino acids. Germline V gene sequence: CDR1 MGHDK, CDR2 SYGVNS. The CDR3 sequence is CASSGGQSSMRAFF. The CDR3, as DNA: TGTGCCAGCAGTGGAGGACAGTCATCCATGAGGGCTTTCTTT.

This clone was seen only a few times. The DNA of the CDR3 is TGTGCCAGCAGCCAAGAAGGAGCCTTAAACACTGAAGCTTTCTTT. Its protein is CASSQEGALNTEAFF. The chain carries TRBV14 and TRBJ1-1; D call uncertain. Germline V gene lookup returns CDR1 SGHDN and CDR2 FVKESK. This CDR3 region has 15 residues. V was cut by 0 bases and J by 2 bases, with 10 bases left in between. Supplemented by reference TRBV14 and TRBJ1-1, the full variable domain reads EAGVTQFPSHSVIEKGQTVTLRCDPISGHDNLYWYRRVMGKEIKFLLHFVKESKQDESGMPNNRFLAERTGGTYSTLKVQPAELEDSGVYFCASSQEGALNTEAFFGQGTRLTVV.

V is TRBV12-3 or TRBV12-4 and J is TRBJ1-1; the D gene is possibly TRBD1 (5 bases). Trimming took 6 bases from V and 1 from J, leaving 9 bases between them. The CDR3 covers 13 residues. The CDR3 nucleotides are TGTGCCAGCAGGACCGGGGGGAACACTGAAGCTTTCTTT. Its translation: CASRTGGNTEAFF.

This chain's CDR3 is CASSDPRWPNEQYF. CDR3 bases: TGTGCCAGCAGCGACCCTCGCTGGCCCAACGAGCAGTACTTC. The V call is TRBV9, the J call TRBJ2-7; D gene ambiguous. V was cut by 3 bases and J by 5 bases, with 15 bases left in between. The length of the CDR3 is 14 residues. From germline, CDR1 is SGDLS and CDR2 YYNGEE.

Concerning this clone itself: Its ends do not fully match the called genes, so a read error is possible. The V and J genes are TRBV7-7 and TRBJ2-2, with 7 bases that match TRBD1. The CDR3 length is 16 residues. Germline values: CDR1 SSHAT, CDR2 FNYEAQ (reference sequence). The CDR3 coding sequence is TGTGCTAGCAGCCCAATTAGGGCAGGGGGCACCGGGGAGCTGTTTTTT. It is translated as CASSPIRAGGTGELFF.

V and J are TRBV29-1 and TRBJ1-1, with D maybe TRBD1 (5 bases). This CDR3 is built from 11 residues. V was cut by 5 bases and J by 1 base, with 5 bases left in between. The germline CDR1 and CDR2 sequences are SQVTM and ANQGSEA. CDR3 protein: CSVTGNTEAFF. The DNA of the CDR3 is TGCAGCGTTACAGGGAACACTGAAGCTTTCTTT.

The chain recombines TRBV19 with TRBJ2-4; D unclear. V dropped 5 bases and J dropped 2 bases, with 4 bases sitting between them. CDR3 length: 12 residues. Germline CDR1 reads LNHDA; CDR2 reads SQIVND (reference sequence). CDR3 amino acids: CASSLTKNIQYF. The CDR3 DNA is TGTGCCAGTAGTTTAACCAAAAACATTCAGTACTTC.

The chain recombines TRBV28 with TRBJ2-7; D might be TRBD2 (5 bases). This CDR3 region has 12 residues. Germline CDR1 MDHEN, CDR2 SYDVKM. Trimming shortened V by 3 bases and J by 7 bases, and 10 bases separated the two germline ends. CDR3 sequence reads: CASSLPTGEQYF. The CDR3 nucleotides are TGTGCCAGCAGTTTGCCGACGGGAGAGCAGTACTTC.

The chain employs TRBV6-1 and TRBJ2-3, with TRBD2 identical over 10 bases. The CDR3 has 17 amino acids. From germline, CDR1 is MNHNS and CDR2 SASEGT. The junction had 6 bases not matched to a gene; V was cut back by 2 bases and J by 1 base. The CDR3 coding sequence is TGTGCCAGCAGTGAATGGAGCGGGAGGGGGGGCACAGATACGCAGTATTTT. The encoded protein is CASSEWSGRGGTDTQYF.

This chain uses TRBV19 with TRBJ1-4; D possibly corresponds to TRBD1 (6 bases). The germline gives CDR1 LNHDA, CDR2 SQIVND (reference sequence). Trimming left V 2 bases short and J 5 bases short, with 9 bases between. The CDR3 runs to 14 residues. The CDR3, as DNA: TGTGCCAGTAGTATAAGGCAGGGGAATGAAAAACTGTTTTTT. It translates to CASSIRQGNEKLFF.

The sample holds one count of this clone. The CDR3 loop is CASSQRTPTTTNEKLFF. CDR3 in DNA: TGCGCCAGCAGCCAGCGCACCCCGACAACAACTAATGAAAAACTGTTTTTT. This chain links TRBV4-1 with TRBJ1-4, with unresolved D. Trimming pared 3 bases from V and 0 bases from J, leaving 14 bases between. This CDR3 region has 17 residues. CDR1 MGHRA and CDR2 YSYEKL come from the germline V gene.

V gene TRBV12-3 or TRBV12-4 combines with J gene TRBJ1-1, with D possibly being TRBD1 (5 bases). Between the trimmed V and J ends, which lost 4 bases and 11 bases, there was a span of 17 bases. This CDR3 is 13 amino acids long. The CDR3 is CASSSTGGAGAFF. The CDR3 nucleotides read TGTGCCAGCAGTTCCACGGGTGGGGCAGGTGCTTTCTTT.

This chain links TRBV27 with TRBJ1-2; a possible D gene is TRBD1 (5 bases). CDR1 is MNHEY, CDR2 SMNVEV, per germline (reference sequence). Trimming took 4 bases from V and 4 from J, leaving 7 bases between them. CDR3 length: 12 residues. CDR3 nucleotides: TGTGCCAGCAGTTCCGGGGGCTATGGCTACACCTTC. It translates to CASSSGGYGYTF.

This clone was detected once. The V call is TRBV2, the J call TRBJ2-1, with a weak D call TRBD1 (5 bases). Per the germline V gene, CDR1 is SNHLY and CDR2 is FYNNEI. V shed 7 bases and J shed 0 bases, with 13 bases lying between them. This CDR3 region has 15 residues. As DNA, the CDR3 is TGTGCCAGCACCTACGACAGTAGCTCCTACAATGAGCAGTTCTTC. Encoded protein: CASTYDSSSYNEQFF. Supplemented by reference TRBV2 and TRBJ2-1, the full variable domain reads EPEVTQTPSHQVTQMGQEVILRCVPISNHLYFYWYRQILGQKVEFLVSFYNNEISEKSEIFDDQFSVERPDGSNFTLKIRSTKLEDSAMYFCASTYDSSSYNEQFFGPGTRLTVL.

The CDR3 loop is CASSEGGTMYRTNQPQHF. DNA of the CDR3: TGTGCCAGCAGTGAAGGCGGGACGATGTATAGAACCAATCAGCCCCAGCATTTT. The chain is built from TRBV6-1 and TRBJ1-5; D possibly corresponds to TRBD1 (5 bases). V lost 1 base and J lost 3, with 19 bases in between. The CDR3 extends over 18 amino acids. CDR1 MNHNS and CDR2 SASEGT come from the germline V gene.

This clone was counted once. The CDR3 spells CASSQGQLGIQYF. The CDR3, as DNA: TGTGCCAGCAGCCAAGGACAACTAGGCATTCAGTACTTC. The chain is built from TRBV3-1 (or the pseudogene TRBV3-2) and TRBJ2-4; possibly TRBD2 for D (5 bases). This CDR3 has 13 amino acids. Trimming removed 1 base from V and 9 bases from J, with 10 bases in between. Germline values: CDR1 LGHDT, CDR2 YNNKEL (reference sequence).

The chain joins TRBV6-5 to TRBJ1-1; maybe TRBD1 (6 bases). V was shortened by 4 bases and J by 6 bases, with 15 bases between the two germline ends. CDR3 length: 14 amino acids. Germline V gene sequence: CDR1 MNHEY, CDR2 SVGAGI. CDR3 in amino acids: CASSSLTGSAEAFF. DNA of the CDR3: TGTGCCAGCAGTTCACTCACAGGGAGCGCTGAAGCTTTCTTT.

The chain recombines TRBV30 with TRBJ2-1, with 12 nucleotides matching TRBD1. Losses at the gene ends were 5 bases for V and 7 bases for J; bases not matched to a gene: 6. Germline V gene sequence: CDR1 GTSNPN, CDR2 SVGIG (reference sequence). This CDR3 contains 14 residues. This CDR3 is CAWGGQGALNEQFF. CDR3 DNA: TGTGCCTGGGGGGGACAGGGGGCTTTGAATGAGCAGTTCTTC.

The V call is TRBV28, the J call TRBJ2-7; possibly TRBD1 for D (5 bases). CDR3 length: 15 amino acids. The V gene's germline CDR1 is MDHEN and CDR2 SYDVKM. V was cut by 2 bases and J by 5 bases, with 16 bases left in between. The CDR3, as DNA: TGTGCCAGCAGTTTAATCCGGACACGGCAAGACGAGCAGTACTTC. Translation: CASSLIRTRQDEQYF.